The present TCR beta chain was sequenced within a study of blood T cell repertoires in COVID-19. About the research overall: Collection of acute and convalescent COVID-19 samples took place in the United States, Italy and Spain. T cells, B-cell-depleted T cells, or PBMCs supplied cDNA or gDNA.

This clone was picked up a small number of times. Grouping used clinical history reported by participants in a survey and questionnaire. Using immunoSEQ multiplex PCR, the repertoire was profiled, and TCRdb retains in-frame clones only, with some absent. The sample includes around 380,000 clones, more than 70% seen only once; the top ten take under 1.5%. This CDR3 has 16 amino acids. Trimming stripped 1 base from V and 3 bases from J, with 16 bases between. The germline CDR1 and CDR2 sequences are SGHVS and FQNEAQ. What was sequenced was PBMCs or T cells enriched from blood (not recorded which). This clonotype was obtained from a man aged 25-40 years who had recovered from COVID-19. The V gene is TRBV7-8, the J gene TRBJ2-7; D possibly corresponds to TRBD1 (6 bases). CDR3 amino acids: CASSLEGRGRGYEQYF. CDR3 nucleotides: TGTGCCAGCAGCTTAGAAGGCAGGGGAAGAGGCTACGAGCAGTACTTC.